This T cell receptor beta chain emerged from a study of blood T cells in healthy people across ages (dated by TCRdb to between 2014 and 2016). The study in broad terms: In model experiments, template switching captured about one uniquely barcoded TCR beta cDNA molecule for every two T cells. Age-related changes in TCR beta repertoire diversity were measured in the study by deep sequencing normalized with unique cDNA molecular identifiers. Using the same blood draw, the study looked at two additional independent replicas of 1 million unique cDNA reads for two donors, one aged 18 to 29 and the other aged 80 or older. Four age groups were formed from the donors: young (average approximately 16 years), middle-aged (around 39), aged (over 55) and long-lived (roughly 81). To avoid experimental bias, donors of different ages were spread randomly across the sequencing lanes. The study at large found these results: Since profiling was done on bulk unsorted PBMCs, naive and antigen-experienced compartments could not be conclusively compared. The percentage of naive T cells measured by flow cytometry correlated strongly with observed TCR beta diversity. Estimates of total diversity from one million sequenced T cells were regarded as lower bounds and underestimates. Observed TCR beta diversity per million T cells fell roughly linearly with age, and a significant reduction was already apparent by age about 38. Donor CMV infection status was unknown, potentially confounding age-related changes in expanded clonotypes. The long-lived group showed more naive CD4+ T cells, fewer expanded clones and increased TCR diversity than the aged group, suggesting age selection.

Including the terminal cysteine and phenylalanine, the CDR3 comprises 15 residues. Only the CDR3 DNA is retained, 45 bases long and in frame from the first base. CDR1 is given as LGHNA and CDR2 as YSLEER, both from the germline V gene. Between the V and J ends, shortened by 0 bases and 6 bases respectively, the junction contains 11 bases. Library prep was done by 5' RACE. This sample was sequenced with an Illumina HiSeq 2500. The second PCR ran for roughly 7 to 11 cycles and used a J-beta primer mix along with a sample-barcoded 5' primer. Each TCR beta cDNA molecule received a unique molecular identifier from a template-switch 5' adaptor carrying 12 random nucleotides. Each sample yielded at least 2.5 million CDR3-containing paired-end reads. The Mint cDNA synthesis kit, primed by a TRBC-specific oligonucleotide, was used to synthesize first-strand cDNA from all RNA. Following uracil-DNA glycosylase treatment, a first 18-cycle PCR with universal primers M1SS and BC2_uni_R was performed on all cDNA. The authors' pipeline ran thus. Normalization of each sample was performed by random selection of 1 million high-quality reads, each carrying a distinct molecular identifier. Instead of being binned into consensus sequences, reads with shared molecular identifiers were discarded. MiTCR, with a Q25 quality threshold and the strictest error-elimination algorithm, was used for CDR3 identification, clonotype clustering and error correction. A nonparametric unseen species model with Euler transformation was used to estimate a lower bound on total TCR beta diversity. Using fastp at Q25 and MiXCR, TCRdb reprocessed the public reads and kept productive beta chains. Rows are combined by CDR3 protein, so each entry shows the most common genes and DNA. In this record, the V and J calls reflect TCRdb's handling and not the investigators' own analysis. Here the sample has 1,500,000 or so distinct CDR3 sequences; approximately 60% occur a single time. The biggest ten clones account for 6.5% to 8% of the sample.

With respect to this clonotype: It lacks a known antigen. Base qualities are not recorded, but no much larger clone differs from it by a single base.

The donors were some 39 Caucasian individuals from Russia, aged roughly 6 to 100 years, who were systemically healthy. Each donor gave approximately 10 milliliters of peripheral blood, collected into EDTA-treated Vacutainer tubes. Ficoll-Paque density-gradient centrifugation was used to isolate PBMCs, with at least 6 million per sample. Trizol reagent was used to extract total RNA from PBMCs, with at least 5 micrograms per sample. For every donor, an aliquot of PBMCs went through flow cytometry to measure the percentages of naive CD45RAhigh/CD27high T cells. Sequences were obtained from blood. This TCR was sampled from a man aged 18 to 35 in good health. The receptor chain draws on TRBV4-3 and TRBJ1-4; D gene: possibly TRBD1, on 6 matching bases. DNA sequence: TGCGCCAGCAGCCAAGATCCGGGGGCTGATGAAAAACTGTTTTTT. This codes for CASSQDPGADEKLFF.